A selection of T cell receptor beta chains follows, all from one sample in a study of blood T cell repertoires in COVID-19. The method was immunoSEQ multiplex PCR; TCRdb's version includes in-frame clones alone and lacks a portion of them. The sample lists 350,000 to 450,000 clones; roughly nine tenths were seen once. The sample taken for sequencing was PBMCs or T cells enriched from blood (not recorded which). Receptors were obtained from a young man who had recovered from COVID-19. CDR3s include the opening cysteine and the closing phenylalanine or tryptophan. The D gene is left open where the match is weak. Not every row has a clone size; where given, it reads once, few, many or a size class.

CDR3 DNA	CDR3 protein	D gene	J gene	clone size	V gene
TGTGCCTGGAGTGTAAACAGAAATCAGCCCCAGCATTTT	CAWSVNRNQPQHF	.	TRBJ1-5	.	TRBV30
TGTGCCAGCAGCTTACAACTAGGCAATGAGCAGTTCTTC	CASSLQLGNEQFF	.	TRBJ2-1	.	TRBV11-2
TGTGCCAGCTCACACCGGGACATCGTGGGTAACTATGGCTACACCTTC	CASSHRDIVGNYGYTF	.	TRBJ1-2	.	TRBV18
TGCAGTGCTAGAGAAGCTACGGAAGCTTTCTTT	CSAREATEAFF	.	TRBJ1-1	.	TRBV20-1
TGTGCCAGCCGCCTGGGGGCGACAGATACTAATGAAAAACTGTTTTTT	CASRLGATDTNEKLFF	.	TRBJ1-4	.	TRBV2
TGTGCCTGGAGTGTCGAGGGGGAACAGCCCCAGCATTTT	CAWSVEGEQPQHF	.	TRBJ1-5	.	TRBV30
TGTGCCATCAGTGAAACTCCGGGGAGAACTGAAGCTTTCTTT	CAISETPGRTEAFF	.	TRBJ1-1	.	TRBV10-3
TGTGCCAGCACCCAGGGGGGACAGGGGAACGGGTTCTTC	CASTQGGQGNGFF	TRBD1	TRBJ2-1	.	TRBV28
TGCGCCAGCAGCTTGGCCGGTGGGAGGACTAGCGGGTCAATGTACAATGAGCAGTTCTTC	CASSLAGGRTSGSMYNEQFF	TRBD2	TRBJ2-1	.	TRBV5-1
TGCGCCAGCAGCCAAGAGGCAGGGGGCTTTCATGAGGATGAGCAGTTCTTC	CASSQEAGGFHEDEQFF	TRBD1	TRBJ2-1	.	TRBV4-1
TGTGCCAGCAGTTCAAAAACAGACAGGAACACTGAAGCTTTCTTT	CASSSKTDRNTEAFF	.	TRBJ1-1	.	TRBV27
TGCGCCAGCAGCCAACTCCCGGGACTAGTAAGCTACAATGAGCAGTTCTTC	CASSQLPGLVSYNEQFF	TRBD2	TRBJ2-1	.	TRBV4-1
TGTGCCAGTAGTACCGGGACTACCGGTACGCAGTATTTT	CASSTGTTGTQYF	TRBD2	TRBJ2-3	once	TRBV19
TGCAGCGACCTTAGCGGGGGGTACAATGAGCAGTTCTTC	CSDLSGGYNEQFF	TRBD2	TRBJ2-1	.	TRBV29-1
TGTGCCTGGAGTGTACAGGCAGCCCGAACCGGGACAGGGACGTCACCCCTCCACTTT	CAWSVQAARTGTGTSPLHF	TRBD1	TRBJ1-6	.	TRBV30
TGTGCCAGCAGTAGACAGGGGGTCTTCTCCTACGAGCAGTACTTC	CASSRQGVFSYEQYF	TRBD1	TRBJ2-7	.	TRBV28
TGTGCCAGTAGTATTGGGGGGACTGGAGCGAGAGAGACCCAGTACTTC	CASSIGGTGARETQYF	.	TRBJ2-5	.	TRBV19
TGTGCCAGCGTTGGCGCTTGGACAGGGGGTGAAAAACTGTTTTTT	CASVGAWTGGEKLFF	TRBD1	TRBJ1-4	.	TRBV5-5
TGTGCCAGCAGCTTGGCAGACAACAATGAGCAGTTCTTC	CASSLADNNEQFF	.	TRBJ2-1	few	TRBV7-3